This TCR beta chain was retrieved from a study of cytomegalovirus exposure and HLA in healthy donors (TCRdb year 2017). About the full investigation: In an earlier analysis of 587 of the donors, around 290 Gb of sequence data and about 110 million unique TCR beta sequences from about 179 million T cells were reported. Both class I and class II loci were covered by HLA typing, at four-digit resolution. In addition to the first cohort of 666 subjects, a separate validation cohort of 130 or so different subjects was used. High-throughput TCR immunosequencing, statistical association of individual TCRs with disease status, and machine learning were combined to predict cytomegalovirus infection status. Of the roughly 430 genotyped donors, approximately 83% fell in the genetic ancestry cluster associated with self-reported Caucasian donors. To decide whether each TCR beta V gene segment behaved as functional or pseudogenic, an earlier analysis of nearly 600 of the donors relied on high-throughput TCR beta sequencing. A later analysis re-analyzed previously published TCR beta repertoires from roughly 690 donors and added high-resolution HLA genotyping to study TCR occurrence patterns. The study aimed to test whether cataloging public T cell receptors could reveal signatures of past pathogen exposure. The study profiled the T cell repertoires of hundreds of subjects by immunosequencing and related them to cytomegalovirus serostatus. A few DR-DQ haplotypes were handled as single units for association and clustering because linkage in the cohort was strong. Every discovery cohort repertoire had been produced on one sequencing platform. The number of typed donors differed by locus: about 620-640 for A, B, C, DRB1 and DQB1; some 540 for DQA1; approximately 600 for DPA1; and roughly 470 for DPB1. The later analysis used no new phenotypic data to find candidate immune exposures, relying instead on TCR beta sequences and their occurrence across donors. Donor age, sex, ethnicity and CMV serostatus were compiled alongside the repertoire data. Roughly 310 gigabases of sequencing data and some 85 million unique TCR sequences were included in an early release covering 550 to 650 HLA-typed donors. On average, 235,054 unique TCR beta nucleotide sequences were sequenced per donor among about 400 genotyped donors of the cohort, with around 19% of those sequences being non-productive. A later genetic analysis took genome-wide SNP genotypes for about three fifths of the roughly 700 donors and used that subset as a discovery cohort.

In total, 600 or so healthy bone marrow donors made up the cohort. Cohort members were all nominally healthy when sampled, although unrecorded immune exposures were likely present. The donor was CMV seronegative and was included in the group of 352 seronegative cohort members. A peripheral blood sample was collected from each donor, and TCR beta sequencing was performed on peripheral blood mononuclear cells. The Qiagen DNeasy Blood Extraction Kit was used to extract genomic DNA from the blood cell samples. Overall study results and their limits: Roughly uniform sequencing depth across donors was assumed in presence/absence analyses, although this assumption may not hold. A further reported finding was that TCR beta sequences accurately predicted the HLA-A and HLA-B alleles for most subjects in the first cohort. Specific HLA alleles were associated with roughly 16,000 TCR beta sequences at a false discovery rate of 0.05 in a later analysis. Broadly in line with IMGT annotations, most TCR beta V segments showed up in productive rearrangements about 90% or about 30% of the time in an earlier analysis of 450 to 750 of the donors. In both the original and validation cohorts, the classifier was reported to diagnose cytomegalovirus status with high specificity and sensitivity. Because counts were too low, roughly 17 rarely observed V segments, including chromosome 9 orphons, were left out of the earlier analysis of about 620 of the donors. In the study, approximately 160 TCR beta chains were listed as associated with cytomegalovirus. Linkage disequilibrium might explain the correlated functional status among segregating V segments, but an unknown experimental factor could not be excluded. According to a later analysis, most CMV-associated TCR beta chains appeared to be HLA-restricted, and the HLA associations seemed to be driven largely by CMV exposure. A later genetic analysis associated a missense DCLRE1C variant with V-gene and J-gene trimming of TCR beta chains, and an independent cohort replicated the association. In a later analysis, the rate of TCR association differed among HLA loci, with DRB1 alleles having the most associated TCRs and HLA-C alleles having the fewest. A few of the identified cytomegalovirus-associated TCR beta chains were confirmed in vitro to be specific for cytomegalovirus antigens. Because HLA typing was unavailable for some donors at each locus, only the typed subset was used in association tests. A later analysis reported that several top co-occurrence clusters appeared linked to parvovirus B19, influenza, CMV and Epstein-Barr virus. According to a later genetic analysis, donors in an Asian-associated ancestry cluster had fewer N-insertions in productive TCRs than the approximately 610-donor mean. The cohort was sequenced for TCR beta chains only, and without alpha or paired-chain data the features that could be detected were limited. A later analysis found that HLA-associated TCR beta chains were more clonally expanded and had lower generation probabilities than equally common non-associated chains. It was suggested by the authors that the approach could potentially be generalized to other disease states and immunological phenotypes. While some public TCRs were present in many individuals, most TCR sequences turned up only very rarely across donors. A cluster of highly shared sequence variants was judged likely to represent a technical artifact of the sequencing pipeline. Some IMGT-functional V segments, including TRBV6-2 and TRBV6-3, could not be distinguished by the 87-base-pair reads and were therefore excluded. The only immune exposure information available for the cohort was CMV serostatus. When HLA alleles, especially DR and DQ, strongly co-occurred, TCR associations were difficult to assign to individual alleles.

Comment on this clone: Its antigen is not yet known. No quality values exist for individual bases; no much larger clone is one base distant.

V is clipped by 6 bases and J by 4 bases, and the sequence between their germline boundaries is 15 bases long. As encoded in the germline V gene, CDR1 is KGHSH while CDR2 is LQKENI. The CDR3 covers 14 residues, taking in both the cysteine and the phenylalanine. Left in the record is the CDR3 DNA by itself, 42 bases read in frame from the first base. Libraries were made using the immunoSEQ multiplex PCR assay. For the multiplex PCR, a mixture combining 60 forward primers for TCR Vbeta segments and 13 reverse primers for TCR Jbeta segments was used. The CDR3 region of rearranged TCR beta genes was amplified from genomic DNA by a multiplex PCR assay. The amplified TCR beta libraries were sequenced on the Illumina HiSeq System as 87-base-pair reads. The authors' analysis ran thus. A later analysis tallied 75 million to 95 million unique TCR beta chains across the 660 or so repertoires, and 10 million to 11 million of those chains were shared by two or more donors. Raw reads were error-corrected and collapsed into unique sequences by a nearest-neighbor algorithm in which closely related sequences were merged to remove PCR and sequencing errors. Alignment of CDR3 sequences to IMGT reference sequences was used to assign V, D and J gene segments. For a sequence to be retained, a match of at least six nucleotides to both a V gene segment and a J gene segment was required. A rearrangement counted as productive if the CDR3 had no stop codons and remained in frame with V and J, and every other rearrangement counted as non-productive. CDR3 was defined by IMGT convention, running from the second conserved V-encoded cysteine to the conserved J-encoded phenylalanine. The earlier analysis of 587 of the donors excluded any sequence lacking an unambiguous match to a single V gene segment. An earlier analysis of approximately 590 of the donors classified V segments as functional when productive rearrangements were above 56.7% and as segregating when the standard deviation between donors was above 5%. A statistical classification framework was built to diagnose cytomegalovirus status from the catalog of TCR beta chain sequences. In a later analysis, TCR nucleotide sequences were compared against IMGT/GENE-DB human TR gene sequences so that V and J genes could be assigned. The TCRdist pipeline was used in a later analysis to assign CDR3 sequences and most-parsimonious VDJ recombination scenarios. In a later analysis, each TCR beta chain was defined by its CDR3 amino acid sequence together with its V-gene family, and reads lacking a unique V-gene family were excluded. To address suspected cross-contamination and a sequencing artifact, a later analysis removed over 500 highly shared, low-generation-probability nucleotide sequences. In a later analysis, a clonal expansion index for each public chain was calculated from normalized within-repertoire ranks of inferred template counts. In a later analysis, generation probabilities were computed with a VDJ recombination model fitted to out-of-frame rearrangements, and the resulting probabilities were checked against IGoR. In a later analysis, hypergeometric tests were used to score TCR-TCR, TCR-HLA and TCR-CMV co-occurrence, with a repertoire-size bias correction applied to TCR pairs. To estimate false discovery rates, a later analysis permuted the HLA or CMV assignments 20 times. A later analysis grouped co-occurring TCRs with DBSCAN, adding TCRdist sequence similarity when clustering within HLA-allele-positive subsets. Repertoires with fewer than 30,000 or more than 120,000 public chains, plus five repertoires with anomalous nucleotide sharing, were excluded from co-occurrence clustering. TCRdb took this table from immuneACCESS and kept in-frame rearrangements with V and J called. Such tables lack part of the clones; where checked against another copy, unresolved V genes explain under half of the gap, and the rest is unexplained. The V and J calls and clone size come from that table; D and trimming were worked out from the DNA. This sample has roughly 34,000 clones in its table, and 80% of those were observed once. Around 5.8% of the sample lies in the top ten.

The chain employs TRBV18 and TRBJ1-1; too little of a D gene remains to name it. The sequence derives from a male donor in good health and CMV-seronegative. The sample consisted of PBMCs. The DNA sequence is TGTGCCAGCTCGCCGAGTGCGGGGATCACTGAAGCTTTCTTT. Its protein reads: CASSPSAGITEAFF.